This record concerns one T cell receptor (beta chain) sequence. This receptor's antigen is unknown. Qualities for individual bases were not recorded, and no much larger clone is one base off. The data stem from a study of beta chain features in type 1 diabetes (dated by TCRdb to the late 2010s). Background on the whole study: Patients and healthy donors did not differ in mean age, gender distribution, total cell number or subset yield. A total of some 110 million sorted cells were examined across all samples, and a strong correlation was observed between cell number per subset and RNA yield. In the study, TCRB repertoires of sorted circulating CD4+ T cell subsets from recently diagnosed type 1 diabetes patients were compared with those of matched healthy donors. Naive and central memory subsets were obtained from all 30 or so donors, but regulatory and stem cell-like memory subsets were isolated from only 8 patients and roughly eight healthy donors. What the authors observed across the whole study: Shorter templates might have been favored by PCR, but patient and control samples were amplified and corrected together, so both groups would have been affected equally by any skew. The naive, central memory and regulatory TCRB repertoires appeared to resemble one another more closely among patients than among healthy donors. Because the HLA sub-analyses included only small numbers of individuals, any influence of HLA type on TCRB rearrangement was left unresolved. Patients with type 1 diabetes made fewer insertions and deleted more nucleotides at VDJ recombination sites, implying thymic rearrangement abnormalities. Because cDNA was sequenced instead of genomic DNA, activated cells with high expression could be over-represented, although the groups did not differ in activation or CD3 levels. Type 1 diabetes patients showed a moderate but significant shortening of TCRB CDR3 length in all four CD4+ subsets.

All of the isolated RNA was reverse transcribed with the High Capacity cDNA Reverse Transcription Kit, so expressed TCRB transcripts were sequenced. Deep immunoSEQ sequencing was applied to naive, central memory and regulatory T cell samples, giving an average of about 3.57 million total reads per sample. Sorted cells were lysed in RLT buffer, and RNA was extracted using DNase-treated RNeasy Micro or Mini kits according to cell number. To prevent cross-contamination, each cell subset was processed individually, whereas patient and healthy donor samples were processed jointly. The immunoSEQ multiplex PCR was used to amplify TCRB sequences from cDNA, generating 87-bp fragments that spanned the CDR3 region. Amplicons were sequenced on the Illumina HiSeq platform. Turning to the authors' computational methods: PCR bias was corrected computationally using synthetic template baselines, and reads within Hamming distance 2 were collapsed, with unmergeable singletons discarded. Reads were aligned against IMGT to assign V, D and J genes, CDR3 length and insertions or deletions at six rearrangement sites. Within each subset, clonotype counts were normalized to sorted cell number, and only after that were true diversity and Gini coefficients computed with the tcR R package. Repertoire sharing was quantified using the overlap coefficient calculated on TCRB nucleotide sequences. What TCRdb holds here is the immuneACCESS table cut down to in-frame rearrangements. Part of the clones is not present; checked against another copy, under half of the missing clones reflect an unresolved V gene, and the others are unexplained. That table is the source of V, J and clone size, and D and trimming were worked out from the DNA. In all, the sample holds around 140,000 clones, and about 13% of those were seen once. Roughly 1.4% of the sample rests with the top ten.

From each donor, a single peripheral blood sample of roughly 0.11 L on average was drawn into heparinised tubes. Using a panel that included CD45RO, CCR7, CD25, CD127, CD95 and CD27, naive, central memory, regulatory and stem cell-like memory CD4+ T cells were sorted on a BD FACSAria II. Every sorted population had a purity above 95%. PBMCs were separated immediately by Lymphoprep density gradient centrifugation and were stained directly, without being cultured. To minimize batch effects, samples were stained and sorted in pairs, one healthy donor with one patient per experiment. CDR1 and CDR2 are drawn from the germline V gene: MDHEN, SYDVKM. The CDR3 spans 11 residues, from the cysteine through the phenylalanine. Of all the DNA, just the CDR3 is kept, 33 bases in frame from base 1. V drops 6 bases and J drops 2 bases, leaving 3 bases in between.

The rearranged chain carries TRBV28 and TRBJ2-3; no D gene is confidently identified. The TCR sequence derives from a young man with type 1 diabetes. Sequenced sample: central memory CD4+ T cells from blood. The CDR3 loop reads CASRSTDTQYF. The DNA is as follows: TGTGCCAGCAGATCCACAGATACGCAGTATTTT.